The table lists the clone carrying this T cell receptor beta chain with a few counts. Its antigen is not identified. This record belongs to a study of post-analysis software for immune sequencing data. The wider study: Patients with relapsing-remitting, secondary progressive and progressive-relapsing multiple sclerosis courses were all represented.

Prepared TCR beta cDNA libraries contained unique molecular identifiers. Input of about 0.9 to 10 million T cells yielded some 500,000 cDNA molecules. TCRdb reprocessed the PCR reads with MiXCR, giving one entry per CDR3 protein. The repertoire consists of fewer than 850,000 distinct CDR3 sequences, with roughly 27% occurring once and the leading ten covering approximately 0.55%. Unmatched junction bases numbered 6, after V lost 8 bases and J lost 8 bases. Germline V gene data show CDR1 as SEHNR and CDR2 as FQNEAQ (reference sequence). The CDR3 has 12 residues. Findings and caveats of the study: Patients had higher frequencies than controls of five TRBV segments, including TRBV5-6, TRBV5-1 and TRBV20-1.

Sequenced: blood. The chain links TRBV7-9 to TRBJ1-2, with 9 bases aligning to TRBD1. This TCR derives from a girl under 18 with multiple sclerosis. CDR3 amino acids: CASRTGDQGYTF. The CDR3 DNA sequence: TGTGCCAGCCGGACAGGGGATCAGGGCTACACCTTC.